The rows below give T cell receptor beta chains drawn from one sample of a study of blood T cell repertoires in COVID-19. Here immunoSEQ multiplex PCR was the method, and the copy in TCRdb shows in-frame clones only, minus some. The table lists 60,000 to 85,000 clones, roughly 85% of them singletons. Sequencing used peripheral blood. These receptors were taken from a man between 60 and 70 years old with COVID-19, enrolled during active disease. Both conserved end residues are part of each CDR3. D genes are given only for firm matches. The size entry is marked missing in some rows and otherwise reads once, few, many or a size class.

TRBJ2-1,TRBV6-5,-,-,TGTGCCAGCAGTTACGAGTTAGCGGTGGTCTACAATGAGCAGTTCTTC,CASSYELAVVYNEQFF
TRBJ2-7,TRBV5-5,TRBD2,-,TGTGCCAGCAGCGTACAGACTAGCGGCTACTCCTACGAGCAGTACTTC,CASSVQTSGYSYEQYF
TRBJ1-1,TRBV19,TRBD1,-,TGTGCCAGTAGGGTTACAGGGGGCGTAAGTACTGAAGCTTTCTTT,CASRVTGGVSTEAFF
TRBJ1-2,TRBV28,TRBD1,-,TGTGCCAGCAGTCCCATTACAGGGGTATATGGCTACACCTTC,CASSPITGVYGYTF
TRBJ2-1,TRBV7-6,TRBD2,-,TGTGCCAGCAGCAAAACTAGCGGGAGCTACGTTGAGCAGTTCTTC,CASSKTSGSYVEQFF
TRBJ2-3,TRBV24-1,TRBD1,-,TGTGCCACCAGTGATTTGAGGCGGACAGGAGATACGCAGTATTTT,CATSDLRRTGDTQYF
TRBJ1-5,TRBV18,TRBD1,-,TGTGCCAGCTCACCCGGGACAGAGAACAATCAGCCCCAGCATTTT,CASSPGTENNQPQHF
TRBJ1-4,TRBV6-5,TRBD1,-,TGTGCCAGCAAGGAAGACAGGGTGACTAATGAAAAACTGTTTTTT,CASKEDRVTNEKLFF
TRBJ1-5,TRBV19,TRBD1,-,TGTGCCAGTAGCATCGGACAGGGGGCAGATCAGCCCCAGCATTTT,CASSIGQGADQPQHF
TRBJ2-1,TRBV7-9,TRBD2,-,TGTGCCAGCAGCCACGCCCTAGCGGGGGGCCCGGGCTCCTACAATGAGCAGTTCTTC,CASSHALAGGPGSYNEQFF
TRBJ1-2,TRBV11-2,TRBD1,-,TGTGCCAGCAGCTTAGATCGACAGGGAGGAGGCTACACCTTC,CASSLDRQGGGYTF
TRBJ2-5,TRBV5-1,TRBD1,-,TGCGCCAGCAGCAGGACAGGGGGCTGGGAGACCCAGTACTTC,CASSRTGGWETQYF
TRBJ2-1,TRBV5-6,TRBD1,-,TGTGCCAGCAGCCCGGGACAGGGGAATGAGCAGTTCTTC,CASSPGQGNEQFF
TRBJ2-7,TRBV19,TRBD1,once,TGTGCCAGTAGTCCGACAGGGGGCGCAGGCTACGAGCAGTACTTC,CASSPTGGAGYEQYF
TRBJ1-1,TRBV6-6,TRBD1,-,TGTGCCAGCAGCCGAGGACAGGGGGCGCTTATGAACACTGAAGCTTTCTTT,CASSRGQGALMNTEAFF
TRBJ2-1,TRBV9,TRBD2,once,TGTGCCAGCAGCGTATCGGGGGGAGCAAACAATGAGCAGTTCTTC,CASSVSGGANNEQFF
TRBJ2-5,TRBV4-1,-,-,TGCGCCAGCAGCCCTATCTTCAGGGGTCAAGAGACCCAGTACTTC,CASSPIFRGQETQYF
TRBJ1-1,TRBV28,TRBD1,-,TGTGCCAGCACCCCGGGACAGGGGACTACTGAAGCTTTCTTT,CASTPGQGTTEAFF
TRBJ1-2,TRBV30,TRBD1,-,TGTGCCTGGAGAGCCTCAGGGGGATATGGCTACACCTTC,CAWRASGGYGYTF
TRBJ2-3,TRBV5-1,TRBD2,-,TGCGCCAGCAGCTTGGGTGCTAGCGGGACCACAGATACGCAGTATTTT,CASSLGASGTTDTQYF
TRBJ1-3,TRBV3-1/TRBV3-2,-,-,TGTGCCAGCAGCCAAGTGTGGGAGGGATCCTCTGGAAACACCATATATTTT,CASSQVWEGSSGNTIYF
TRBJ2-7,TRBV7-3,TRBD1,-,TGTGCCAGCAGCATGGACAGGGGGCGGGAGCAGTACTTC,CASSMDRGREQYF
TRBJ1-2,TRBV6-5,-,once,TGTGCCAGCAGTTACAGGGGCATTGGCTATGGCTACACCTTC,CASSYRGIGYGYTF
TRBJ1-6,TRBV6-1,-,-,TGTGCCAGCAGTGAACTACAGGCCTTAGTGGCCCTCCACTTT,CASSELQALVALHF
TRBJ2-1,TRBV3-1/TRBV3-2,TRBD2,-,TGTGCCAGCAGCCTAGTAACCTCTAGCGGCCTCTCCTACAATGAGCAGTTCTTC,CASSLVTSSGLSYNEQFF
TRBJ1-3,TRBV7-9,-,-,TGTGCCAGCAGCTTAGTCAGGGTTACTGGAAACACCATATATTTT,CASSLVRVTGNTIYF
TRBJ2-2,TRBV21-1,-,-,TGTGCCAGCAGCAATCGCCTGAGGGTCTTGGGCGGGGAGCTGTTTTTT,CASSNRLRVLGGELFF
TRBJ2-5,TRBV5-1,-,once,TGCGCCAGCAGCTTGGGAGGGAGTGAGACCCAGTACTTC,CASSLGGSETQYF
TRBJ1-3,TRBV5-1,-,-,TGCGCCAGCAGCTCCGGGGGGCCGGGAAACACCATATATTTT,CASSSGGPGNTIYF
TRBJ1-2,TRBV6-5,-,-,TGTGCCAGCAGTTACGGAGGGGTAGTAAACTATGGCTACACCTTC,CASSYGGVVNYGYTF
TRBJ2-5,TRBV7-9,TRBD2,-,TGTGCCAGCAGTACCTCTGGGGCGGGAGGGCCAGAGACCCAGTACTTC,CASSTSGAGGPETQYF
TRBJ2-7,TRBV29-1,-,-,TGCAGCGCCGAGGGCACTACAAGCTCCTACGAGCAGTACTTC,CSAEGTTSSYEQYF
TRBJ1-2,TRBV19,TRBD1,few,TGTGCCAGCAAAAACAGGGGGCTCGGCTATGGCTACACCTTC,CASKNRGLGYGYTF
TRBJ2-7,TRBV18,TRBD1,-,TGTGCCAGCTCAGCCGCCGGGACAGCGGACTACGAGCAGTACTTC,CASSAAGTADYEQYF
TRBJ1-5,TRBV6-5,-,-,TGTGCCAGCAGCGATAGACTTTCTGGCAATCAGCCCCAGCATTTT,CASSDRLSGNQPQHF
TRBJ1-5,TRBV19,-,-,TGTGCCAGTAGTATAGATCCTGACTCTCGGAGGCGGCCCCAGCATTTT,CASSIDPDSRRRPQHF
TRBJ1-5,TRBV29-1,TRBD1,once,TGCAGCGTTGGGGCCAGGGGGCAGGAGCCCCAGCATTTT,CSVGARGQEPQHF
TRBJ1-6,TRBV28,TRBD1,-,TGTGCCAGCAACCAGGGGGCCTATAATTCACCCCTCCACTTT,CASNQGAYNSPLHF
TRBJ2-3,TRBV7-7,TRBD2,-,TGTGCCAGCAGCAAACTAGCGGGGCGCACAGATACGCAGTATTTT,CASSKLAGRTDTQYF
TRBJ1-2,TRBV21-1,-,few,TGTGCCAGCAGCAACCAGGGGAAACATAACTATGGCTACACCTTC,CASSNQGKHNYGYTF
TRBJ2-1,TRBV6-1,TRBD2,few,TGTGCCAGCAGTGAAGCATTTTATGGGACTAGCGGGAGTAGGGAGCAGTTCTTC,CASSEAFYGTSGSREQFF
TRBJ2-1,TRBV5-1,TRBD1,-,TGCGCCAGCAGCGGATCGGGACAGGGGCCCTACAATGAGCAGTTCTTC,CASSGSGQGPYNEQFF
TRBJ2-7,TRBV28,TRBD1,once,TGTGCCAGCAGCCAGGGACAGCGATACGAGCAGTACTTC,CASSQGQRYEQYF
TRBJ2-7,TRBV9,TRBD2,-,TGTGCCAGCAGCGTATCTTCGGGGACTAGCGGGTCCCCACAGTACTTC,CASSVSSGTSGSPQYF
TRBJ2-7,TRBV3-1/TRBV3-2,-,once,TGTGCCAGCAGCCAATTGGGCCTGGGCTCCGAGCAGTACTTC,CASSQLGLGSEQYF
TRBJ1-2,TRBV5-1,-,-,TGCGCCAGCAGCTTGGGGCAGGGAGGAGGCTACACCTTC,CASSLGQGGGYTF
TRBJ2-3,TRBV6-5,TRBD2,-,TGTGCCAGCAGTTACAGCCTAGCGGGGGCAGATACGCAGTATTTT,CASSYSLAGADTQYF
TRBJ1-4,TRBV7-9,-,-,TGTGCCAGCAGCTCTCATCCACACGAAAAACTGTTTTTT,CASSSHPHEKLFF
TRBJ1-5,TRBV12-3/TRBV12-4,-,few,TGTGCCAGCCTGGGGGTGGGGGGGCACCAGCATTTT,CASLGVGGHQHF
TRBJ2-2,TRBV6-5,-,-,TGTGCCAGCAAAATGGAGAGGCCTGACACCGGGGAGCTGTTTTTT,CASKMERPDTGELFF
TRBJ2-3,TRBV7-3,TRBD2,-,TGTGCCAGCAGCTTGCAGAGCGGGGTCCTGGGGGATACGCAGTATTTT,CASSLQSGVLGDTQYF
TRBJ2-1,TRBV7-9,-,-,TGTGCCAGCAGCTTTATTAGCGGAGATTACAATGAGCAGTTCTTC,CASSFISGDYNEQFF
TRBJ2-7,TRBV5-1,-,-,TGCGCCAGCAGCTTGGTGGTAGAATCCTACGAGCAGTACTTC,CASSLVVESYEQYF
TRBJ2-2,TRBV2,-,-,TGTGCCACTAGGGAGCTTGATACCGGGGAGCTGTTTTTT,CATRELDTGELFF
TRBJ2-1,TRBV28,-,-,TGTGCCAGCACGAAACTAAGTAATGAGCAGTTCTTC,CASTKLSNEQFF
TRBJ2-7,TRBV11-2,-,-,TGTGCCAGCAGCCATTACGAGCAGTACTTC,CASSHYEQYF
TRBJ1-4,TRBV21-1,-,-,TGTGCCAGCGGCACAAAAAAACTGTTTTTT,CASGTKKLFF